This T cell receptor beta chain is from a study of blood T cells in healthy people across ages. Points from the study as a whole: In older individuals, TCR beta diversity per million T cells was lower, falling roughly linearly with age.

A note on this clonotype: Its antigen is undetermined.

Germline CDR1 reads SGHRS; CDR2 reads YFSETQ. J was trimmed by 0 bases and V by 4 bases; bases with no gene match: 4. This CDR3 contains 15 residues. A J-beta primer mix and a sample-barcoded 5' primer were used in a second PCR of roughly 6 to 12 cycles. A tag from a template-switch adaptor with 12 random nucleotides marked each cDNA molecule. From the 5' RACE reads, TCRdb called clonotypes with MiXCR, one entry per CDR3 protein. The sample contains over a million distinct CDR3 sequences, roughly 64% of which appear only once. The TCR originated in a man aged 18 to 29 in good health. The rearrangement joins TRBV5-1 to TRBJ2-1; 7 bases line up with TRBD2. The sequencing sample was made of blood. The DNA of the CDR3 is TGCGCCAGCAGCCGGGCGGGGGACTCCTACAATGAGCAGTTCTTC. Protein: CASSRAGDSYNEQFF.